The TCR beta chain described here comes from a study of blood T cell repertoires in COVID-19. Across the study: Collection of acute and convalescent COVID-19 samples took place in the United States, Italy and Spain. Nucleic acid was either cDNA or gDNA, and it came from T cells, B-cell-depleted T cells, or PBMCs.

In the authors' workflow: Estimation of nucleated cell counts relied on the amplification of reference gene primers. Method: immunoSEQ multiplex PCR; TCRdb's copy keeps in-frame clones and lacks some. The DNA was the basis for D and trimming; V, J and clone size are from that table. Here the sample spans about 160,000 clones, about 88% being singletons. Per the germline V gene, CDR1 is SNHLY and CDR2 is FYNNEI. This CDR3 has 14 amino acids. Trimming took 8 bases from V and 8 from J; bases not matched to a gene: 13. This sequence was found in a man in his sixties with active or convalescent COVID-19. This chain links TRBV2 with TRBJ1-2; the match to TRBD1 covers 8 bases. The specimen was peripheral blood. CDR3 in DNA: TGTGCCAGCTACAGGGATCAGGGGGCGCGGGGCTACACCTTC. This gives the protein CASYRDQGARGYTF.